This passage covers 2 T cell receptor beta chains from one sample sequenced in a study of T cells in Graves' hyperthyroidism and ophthalmopathy. The CDR3 regions of TCR beta were amplified from RNA transcripts. The TCR CDR3 first-round RT-PCR relied on the HTBI primer set. TCRdb re-called the multiplex PCR reads with MiXCR, one entry per CDR3 protein. The sample holds 490,000 or so distinct CDR3 sequences, 15% to 20% seen once. The specimen sequenced was blood. The receptors shown here come from a middle-aged man with Graves' ophthalmopathy.

The CDR3 region is CATSDPGQGADTQYF. CDR3 DNA: TGTGCCACCAGTGATCCGGGACAGGGCGCAGATACGCAGTATTTT. The J gene is TRBJ2-3, the V gene TRBV24-1, with TRBD1 matching over 9 bases. V shed 3 bases, J shed 4 bases, and the junction held 4 bases outside the gene matches. The CDR3 consists of 15 residues. Germline V gives CDR1 KGHDR, CDR2 SFDVKD.

This clonotype has more than one count but fewer than ten. The J gene is TRBJ1-2, the V gene TRBV5-1, with 7 nucleotides matching TRBD1. V lost 2 bases to trimming and J lost 1 base; unmatched junction nucleotides: 8. The CDR3 length is 16 residues. Per the germline V gene, CDR1 is SGHRS and CDR2 is YFSETQ. The CDR3: CASSLRGQDLNYGYTF. The CDR3 nucleotides are TGCGCCAGCAGCTTACGTGGACAGGATCTTAACTATGGCTACACCTTC.